This T cell receptor (beta chain) appears in the sequencing data of a study of response to subunit inactivated influenza vaccine. General observations from the study: The study's authors posited that every seasonal influenza vaccination enlists few new T cells.

Losses at the gene ends were 1 base for V and 4 bases for J; bases not matched to a gene: 5. Germline assignment: CDR1 MNHEY and CDR2 SVGEGT. The CDR3 totals 16 residues. TCRdb ran MiXCR on the RT-PCR reads and lists one entry per CDR3 protein. The sample lists over 650,000 distinct CDR3 sequences; approximately 17% were seen once. A note on this clonotype: As yet, its antigen is unknown.

Sequenced material: PBMCs from blood, taken roughly 5 days after vaccination. The TCR originated in a man in his fifties or sixties who received an inactivated influenza vaccine. The V gene is TRBV6-2 or TRBV6-3, the J gene TRBJ2-1; 9 nucleotides align to TRBD2. CDR3 residues: CASSYLSGRSYNEQFF. In nucleotides, the CDR3 is TGTGCCAGCAGTTACTTGAGCGGGAGGTCGTACAATGAGCAGTTCTTC.